Listed below are T cell receptor beta chains from one sample, sequenced in a study of long-term antiretroviral therapy in people with HIV. Assay used: immunoSEQ multiplex PCR; TCRdb lists only in-frame clones, some missing. The profile shows around 40,000 clones, less than 90% of them singletons. The sample in question was unsorted PBMCs, obtained just before starting antiretroviral therapy. The receptors stem from a woman younger than 35 with HIV. Each CDR3 is given with its conserved first and last residue. D genes are given only for firm matches. Clone size is given for some rows only: seen once, a few or many times, or a class if the clone is expanded.

13	.	.	TRBV6-6	TRBJ2-1	CASSYLGGDEQFF	TGTGCCAGCAGTTACCTAGGGGGGGATGAGCAGTTCTTC
17	TRBD1	few	TRBV7-3	TRBJ2-1	CASSLLHKGQGGDEQFF	TGTGCCAGCAGCTTATTACATAAGGGACAGGGTGGCGATGAGCAGTTCTTC
24	TRBD1	.	TRBV27	TRBJ1-5	CASSLFPLLRPGQGAPIGNQPQHF	TGTGCCAGCAGTTTATTCCCGCTCCTCCGACCGGGACAGGGGGCTCCAATCGGCAATCAGCCCCAGCATTTT
19	TRBD2	.	TRBV4-2	TRBJ2-1	CASSQGRGSGRIYFNEQFF	TGTGCCAGCAGCCAAGGCAGAGGTAGCGGGAGGATTTATTTCAATGAGCAGTTCTTC
12	.	once	TRBV5-1	TRBJ2-7	CASSLQHGEQYF	TGCGCCAGCAGCTTGCAACACGGCGAGCAGTACTTC
15	.	.	TRBV5-4	TRBJ1-3	CASSLVGVSGNTIYF	TGTGCCAGCAGCTTGGTCGGGGTCTCTGGAAACACCATATATTTT
22	.	.	TRBV9	TRBJ2-2	CASSPDLGARRGRRGYTGELFF	TGTGCCAGCAGCCCCGACCTCGGGGCCCGGAGGGGTAGAAGAGGTTACACCGGGGAGCTGTTTTTT
17	TRBD1	.	TRBV7-2	TRBJ2-6	CASSSGTGGSGANVLTF	TGTGCCAGCAGTTCCGGGACAGGGGGCTCTGGGGCCAACGTCCTGACTTTC
14	.	once	TRBV2	TRBJ2-7	CASSTGTYQYEQYF	TGTGCCAGCTCCACCGGGACTTACCAGTACGAGCAGTACTTC
14	TRBD1	.	TRBV27	TRBJ2-5	CARGVGKGAETQYF	TGTGCCAGGGGGGTGGGGAAGGGGGCAGAGACCCAGTACTTC